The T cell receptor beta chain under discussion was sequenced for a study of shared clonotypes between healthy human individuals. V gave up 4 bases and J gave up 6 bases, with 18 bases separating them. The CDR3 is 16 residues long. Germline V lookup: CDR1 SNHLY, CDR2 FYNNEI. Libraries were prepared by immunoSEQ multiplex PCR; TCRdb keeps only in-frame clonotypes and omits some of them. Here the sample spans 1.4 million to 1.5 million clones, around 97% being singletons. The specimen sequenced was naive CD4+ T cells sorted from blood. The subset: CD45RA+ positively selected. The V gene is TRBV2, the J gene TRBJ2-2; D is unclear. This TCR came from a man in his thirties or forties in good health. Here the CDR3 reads CASSVAVVLSAGELFF. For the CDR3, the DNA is TGTGCCAGCAGTGTGGCGGTCGTTCTGTCGGCCGGGGAGCTGTTTTTT.